This T cell receptor (beta chain) derives from a study of cytomegalovirus exposure and HLA in healthy donors (dated by TCRdb to 2015 to 2018). Concerning the study at large: The 650 to 750 repertoires of the first cohort and the roughly 120 validation repertoires were produced on the same platform, according to a later analysis. High-throughput TCR immunosequencing, statistical association of individual TCRs with disease status, and machine learning were combined to predict cytomegalovirus infection status. In addition to the first cohort of 650 to 750 subjects, a separate validation cohort of 120 different subjects was used. The study aimed to test whether cataloging public T cell receptors could reveal signatures of past pathogen exposure. On the study overall, not on this receptor specifically: A total of 164 TCR beta chains were listed by the study as associated with cytomegalovirus. The classifier was reported to diagnose cytomegalovirus status with high specificity and sensitivity in both the original cohort and the validation cohort. Subsequent analysis determined that TCRs grouped into clusters in the first cohort also showed a tendency toward co-occurrence across the 90 to 150 validation repertoires, and approximately 93% of cluster scores exceeded 0. All 120 or so repertoires were used to score co-occurrence in the validation cohort in a later analysis, because that analysis had no HLA typing for the cohort. The authors suggested that the approach could potentially be generalized to other disease states and immunological phenotypes. Across donors, most TCR sequences were observed very rarely, whereas some public TCRs were present in many individuals. In vitro tests confirmed that a few of the cytomegalovirus-associated TCR beta chains recognize cytomegalovirus antigens.

The donors were included in the validation cohort of over a hundred subjects, a group kept apart from the roughly 730-subject first cohort. Library generation was performed with the immunoSEQ multiplex PCR assay. The authors processed their data as follows. A statistical classification framework was built to diagnose cytomegalovirus status from the catalog of TCR beta chain sequences. The source is immuneACCESS, and TCRdb retained only in-frame sequences with V and J called. Part of the clones is not carried over; for the studies checked, unresolved V genes explain less than half of this, and the remainder is unexplained. Clone size and the V and J calls come from that table; the DNA yielded D and trimming. The sample data list over 120,000 clones, and about 91% of these were observed just once. In total, the top ten clones hold about 4.9% of the sample. The CDR3 sequence holds 15 residues, the cysteine and phenylalanine included. The retained sequence is limited to the CDR3, 45 bases, with the frame set at the first base. V is cut back by 4 bases and J by 8 bases, with 9 bases in the junction unmatched. Reading the germline V gene gives CDR1 MDHEN and CDR2 SYDVKM.

On this clone itself: No antigen is known for it. No much larger clonotype is one base removed from it; base qualities were not supplied.

The receptor was isolated from a man between 18 and 35 years old in good health and CMV-seropositive. The chain is made from TRBV28 and TRBJ1-2; 11 nucleotides in the junction match TRBD1. Sequencing was done on a sample of PBMCs. The base sequence is TGTGCCAGCAGTTCAGAGGACAGGGGGCTGAGGGGCTACACCTTC. This codes for CASSSEDRGLRGYTF.